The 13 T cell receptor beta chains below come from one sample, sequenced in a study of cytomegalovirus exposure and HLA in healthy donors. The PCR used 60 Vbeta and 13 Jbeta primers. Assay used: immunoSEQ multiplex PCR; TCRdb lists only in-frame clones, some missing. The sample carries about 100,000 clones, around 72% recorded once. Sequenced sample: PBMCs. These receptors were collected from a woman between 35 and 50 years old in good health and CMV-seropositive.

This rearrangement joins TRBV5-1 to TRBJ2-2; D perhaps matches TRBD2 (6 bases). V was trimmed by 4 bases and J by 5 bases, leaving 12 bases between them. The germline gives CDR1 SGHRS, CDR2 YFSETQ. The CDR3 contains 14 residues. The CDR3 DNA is TGCGCCAGCAGCCCGCGGGACGTGACCGGGGAGCTGTTTTTT. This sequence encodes CASSPRDVTGELFF.

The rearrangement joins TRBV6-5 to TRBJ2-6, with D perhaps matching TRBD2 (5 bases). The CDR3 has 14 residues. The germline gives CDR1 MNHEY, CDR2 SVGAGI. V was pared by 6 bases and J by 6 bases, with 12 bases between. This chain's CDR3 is CASSLGLLANVLTF. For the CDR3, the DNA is TGTGCCAGCAGCCTCGGACTTTTGGCCAACGTCCTGACTTTC.

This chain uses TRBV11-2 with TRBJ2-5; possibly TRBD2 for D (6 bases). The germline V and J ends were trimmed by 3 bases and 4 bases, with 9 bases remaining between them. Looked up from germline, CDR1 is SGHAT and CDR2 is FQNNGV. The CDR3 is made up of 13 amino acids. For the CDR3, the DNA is TGTGCCAGCAGCTTTGGAGGGGTAGAGACCCAGTACTTC. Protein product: CASSFGGVETQYF.

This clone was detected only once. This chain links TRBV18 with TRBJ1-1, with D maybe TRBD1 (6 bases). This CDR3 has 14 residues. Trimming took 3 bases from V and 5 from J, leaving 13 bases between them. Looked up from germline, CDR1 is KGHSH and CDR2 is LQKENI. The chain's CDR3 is CASSPAGARTEAFF. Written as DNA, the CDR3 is TGTGCCAGCTCACCGGCAGGGGCGAGGACTGAAGCTTTCTTT.

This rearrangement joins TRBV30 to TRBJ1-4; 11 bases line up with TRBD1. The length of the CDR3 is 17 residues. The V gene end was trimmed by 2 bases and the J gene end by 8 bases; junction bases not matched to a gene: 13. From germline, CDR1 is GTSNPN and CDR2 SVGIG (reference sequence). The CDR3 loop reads CAWSHHRDRGRGEKLFF. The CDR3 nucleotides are TGTGCCTGGAGTCACCACCGGGACAGGGGGAGAGGCGAAAAACTGTTTTTT.

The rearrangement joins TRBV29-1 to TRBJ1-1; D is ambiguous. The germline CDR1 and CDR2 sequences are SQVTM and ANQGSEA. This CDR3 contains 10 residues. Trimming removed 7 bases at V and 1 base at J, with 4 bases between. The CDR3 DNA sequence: TGCAGCGCTAAGAACACTGAAGCTTTCTTT. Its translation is CSAKNTEAFF.

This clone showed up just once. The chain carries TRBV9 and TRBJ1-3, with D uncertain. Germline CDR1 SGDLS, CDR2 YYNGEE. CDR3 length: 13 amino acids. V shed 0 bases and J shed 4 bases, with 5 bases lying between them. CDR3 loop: CASSVERGNTIYF. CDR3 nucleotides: TGTGCCAGCAGCGTAGAGCGGGGAAACACCATATATTTT.

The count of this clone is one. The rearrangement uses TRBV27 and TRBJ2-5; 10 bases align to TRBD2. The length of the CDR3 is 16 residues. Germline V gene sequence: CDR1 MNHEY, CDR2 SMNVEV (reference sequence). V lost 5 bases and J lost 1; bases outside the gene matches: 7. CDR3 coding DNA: TGTGCCAGCAGTCCTAATTTAGCGGGGGGCCAAGAGACCCAGTACTTC. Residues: CASSPNLAGGQETQYF.

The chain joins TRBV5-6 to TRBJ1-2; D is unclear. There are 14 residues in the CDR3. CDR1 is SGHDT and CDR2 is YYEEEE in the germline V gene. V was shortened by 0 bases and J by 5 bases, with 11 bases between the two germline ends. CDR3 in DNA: TGTGCCAGCAGCTTGGAGGCGGGTGGGTATGGCTACACCTTC. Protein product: CASSLEAGGYGYTF.

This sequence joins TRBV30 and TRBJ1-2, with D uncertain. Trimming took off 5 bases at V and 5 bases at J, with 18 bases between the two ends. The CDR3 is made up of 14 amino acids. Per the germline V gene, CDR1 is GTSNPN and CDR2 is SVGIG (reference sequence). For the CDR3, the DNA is TGTGCCTGGTCTATCCTAGACTCCGGTTATGGCTACACCTTC. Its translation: CAWSILDSGYGYTF. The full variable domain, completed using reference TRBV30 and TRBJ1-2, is SQTIHQWPATLVQPVGSPLSLECTVEGTSNPNLYWYRQAAGRGLQLLFYSVGIGQISSEVPQNLSASRPQDRQFILSSKKLLLSDSGFYLCAWSILDSGYGYTFGSGTRLTVV.

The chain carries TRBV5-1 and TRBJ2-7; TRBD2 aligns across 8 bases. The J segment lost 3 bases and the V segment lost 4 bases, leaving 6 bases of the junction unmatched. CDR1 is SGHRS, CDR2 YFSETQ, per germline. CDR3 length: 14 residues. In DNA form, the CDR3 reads TGCGCCAGCAGCGTCGGGACTAGTATCTACGAGCAGTACTTC. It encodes CASSVGTSIYEQYF.

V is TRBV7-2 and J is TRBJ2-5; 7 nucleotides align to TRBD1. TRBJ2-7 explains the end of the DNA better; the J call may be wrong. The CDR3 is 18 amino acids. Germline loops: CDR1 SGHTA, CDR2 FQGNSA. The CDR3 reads CASSLASPGQQVSYEQYF. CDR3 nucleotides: TGTGCCAGCAGCTTAGCGTCCCCGGGACAGCAAGTCTCCTACGAGCAGTACTTC.

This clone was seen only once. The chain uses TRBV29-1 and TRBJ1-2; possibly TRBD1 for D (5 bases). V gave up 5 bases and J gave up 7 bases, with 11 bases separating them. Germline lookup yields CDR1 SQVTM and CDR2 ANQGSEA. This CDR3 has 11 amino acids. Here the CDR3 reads CSVPRDFGYTF. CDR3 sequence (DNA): TGCAGCGTTCCTAGGGACTTTGGCTACACCTTC.